This T cell receptor (beta chain) comes out of a study of blood T cell repertoires in COVID-19. Study at large: Collection of acute and convalescent COVID-19 samples took place in the United States, Italy and Spain.

Per the authors' pipeline: Using reference gene primer amplification, nucleated cell counts were estimated. This table comes from immunoSEQ multiplex PCR, and its TCRdb copy is limited to in-frame clones, with some not included. The D gene and trimming were derived from the DNA, and the V and J assignments and clone size from that table. The table lists 150,000 to 200,000 clones, approximately 89% of them singletons. This CDR3 has 16 amino acids. Germline values: CDR1 LNHDA, CDR2 SQIVND (reference sequence). V was clipped by 6 bases and J by 1 base; unmatched bases: 10. The rearrangement links TRBV19 to TRBJ2-7; TRBD1 matches 9 bases. The sequencing input was peripheral blood. This TCR came from a man between 65 and 85 years old with acute or convalescent COVID-19. CDR3 DNA: TGTGCCAGTAGGACCTCCGGGACAGGGCCGTCCTACGAGCAGTACTTC. Its translation: CASRTSGTGPSYEQYF.